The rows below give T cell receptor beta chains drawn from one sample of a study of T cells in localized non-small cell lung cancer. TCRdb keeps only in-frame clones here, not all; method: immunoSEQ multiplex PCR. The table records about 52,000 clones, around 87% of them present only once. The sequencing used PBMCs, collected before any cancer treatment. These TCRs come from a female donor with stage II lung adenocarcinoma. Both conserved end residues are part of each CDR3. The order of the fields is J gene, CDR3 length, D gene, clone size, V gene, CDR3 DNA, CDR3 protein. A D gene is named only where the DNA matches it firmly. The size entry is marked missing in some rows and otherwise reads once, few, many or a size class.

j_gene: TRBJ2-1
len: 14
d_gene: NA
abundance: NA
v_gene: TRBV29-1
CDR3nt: TGCAGCGTTTCTCGGACAGCGAACTACAATGAGCAGTTCTTC
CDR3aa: CSVSRTANYNEQFF

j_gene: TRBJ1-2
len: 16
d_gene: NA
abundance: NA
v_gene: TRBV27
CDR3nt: TGTGCCAGCAGTTTATCTCTGCAGTTTCAGCACTATGGCTACACCTTC
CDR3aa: CASSLSLQFQHYGYTF

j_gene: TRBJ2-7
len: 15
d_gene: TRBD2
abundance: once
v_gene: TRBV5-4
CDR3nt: TGTGCCAGCAGCGCCTCACTAGCGTTTGGCTACGAGCAGTACTTC
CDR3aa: CASSASLAFGYEQYF

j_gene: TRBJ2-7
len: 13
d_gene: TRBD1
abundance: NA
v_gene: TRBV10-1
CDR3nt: TGCGCCAGTCTGGGCAGGGGGCCCCACGAGCAGTACTTC
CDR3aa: CASLGRGPHEQYF

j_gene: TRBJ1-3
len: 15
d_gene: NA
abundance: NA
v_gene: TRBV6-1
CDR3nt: TGTGCCAGCTTCCCAGGAACGACCTCTGGAAACACCATATATTTT
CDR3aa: CASFPGTTSGNTIYF

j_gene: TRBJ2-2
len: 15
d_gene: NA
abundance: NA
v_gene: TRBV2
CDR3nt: TGTGCCAGCAGTGAGGGGCCAGGGGCTCTCGGGGAGCTGTTTTTT
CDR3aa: CASSEGPGALGELFF

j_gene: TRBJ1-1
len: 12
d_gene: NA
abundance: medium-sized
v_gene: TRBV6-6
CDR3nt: TGTGCCAGCAGTTACTCGAGAAGGAAAGCTTTCTTT
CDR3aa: CASSYSRRKAFF

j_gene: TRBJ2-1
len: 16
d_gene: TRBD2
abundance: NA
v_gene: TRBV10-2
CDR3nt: TGCGCCAGCAGTGAGTCGGGAGCGGGGGGCTACAATGAGCAGTTCTTC
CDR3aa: CASSESGAGGYNEQFF

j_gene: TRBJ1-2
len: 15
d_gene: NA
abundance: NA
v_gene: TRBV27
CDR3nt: TGTGCCAGCAGTTCCGGGACGGACTTGAGCTATGGAGGGACCTTC
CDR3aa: CASSSGTDLSYGGTF

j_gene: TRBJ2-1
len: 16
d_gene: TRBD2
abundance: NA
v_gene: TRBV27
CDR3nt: TGTGCCAGCAGTTCCAGCGGGGGGGCTTATGGCAATGAGCAGTTCTTC
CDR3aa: CASSSSGGAYGNEQFF

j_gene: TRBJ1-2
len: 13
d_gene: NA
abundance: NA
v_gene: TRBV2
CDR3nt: TGTGCCAGCAGGGGGACGGCTAACTATGGCTACACCTTC
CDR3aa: CASRGTANYGYTF

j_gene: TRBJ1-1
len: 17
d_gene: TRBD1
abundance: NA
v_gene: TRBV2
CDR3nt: TGTGCCAGCAGTGAAAAGGGACAGGTGGACATGAACACTGAAGCTTTCTTT
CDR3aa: CASSEKGQVDMNTEAFF

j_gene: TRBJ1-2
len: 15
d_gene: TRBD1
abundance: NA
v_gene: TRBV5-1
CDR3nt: TGCGCCAGCAGCTTGGCCGCGACAGGGGTTGATGGCTACACCTTC
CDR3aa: CASSLAATGVDGYTF

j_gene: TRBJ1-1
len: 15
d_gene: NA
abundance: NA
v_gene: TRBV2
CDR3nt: TGTGCCAGCTCTACCCCCCGCCAGGGAAGGACTGAAGCTTTCTTT
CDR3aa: CASSTPRQGRTEAFF

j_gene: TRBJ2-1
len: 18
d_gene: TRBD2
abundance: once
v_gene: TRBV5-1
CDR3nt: TGCGCCAGCAGCCCCCAAGGAGGCGGGGGATTCTTGGTCGATGAGCAGTTCTTC
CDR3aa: CASSPQGGGGFLVDEQFF

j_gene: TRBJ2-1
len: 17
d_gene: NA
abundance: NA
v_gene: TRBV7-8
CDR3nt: TGTGCCAGCAACCAAAGGGGGCGGGGGAGGAGCGACAATGAGCAGTTCTTC
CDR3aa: CASNQRGRGRSDNEQFF

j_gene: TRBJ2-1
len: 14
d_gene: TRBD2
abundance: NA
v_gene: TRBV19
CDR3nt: TGTGCCAGTAGTATTGGGACTAGTTACAATGAGCAGTTCTTC
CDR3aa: CASSIGTSYNEQFF

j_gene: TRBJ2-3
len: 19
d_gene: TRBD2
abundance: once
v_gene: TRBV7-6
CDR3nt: TGTGCCAGCAGCTTAGCTAAGGCGGGGGGGTATACTTCTCCAGATACGCAGTATTTT
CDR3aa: CASSLAKAGGYTSPDTQYF

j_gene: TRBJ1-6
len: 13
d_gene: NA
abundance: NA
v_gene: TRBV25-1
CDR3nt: TGTGCCAGTTCCGGGACGCATAATTCACCCCTCCACTTT
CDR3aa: CASSGTHNSPLHF

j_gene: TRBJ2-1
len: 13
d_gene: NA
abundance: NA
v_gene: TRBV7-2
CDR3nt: TGTGCCAGCAGCTTAGAGGGGGGACGGGAGCAGTTCTTC
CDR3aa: CASSLEGGREQFF

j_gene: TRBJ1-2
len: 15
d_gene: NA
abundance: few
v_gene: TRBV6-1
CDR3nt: TGTGCCAGCAGTGAAGAGGTCGCGTTTTCCTATGGCTACACCTTC
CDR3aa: CASSEEVAFSYGYTF

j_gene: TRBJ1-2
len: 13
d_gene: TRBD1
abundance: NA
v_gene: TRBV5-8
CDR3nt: TGTGCCACCCTAGACAGGGGTAACTATGGCTACACCTTC
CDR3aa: CATLDRGNYGYTF

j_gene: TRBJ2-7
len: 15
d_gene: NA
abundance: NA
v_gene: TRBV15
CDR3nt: TGTGCCACCAGCAGAGGGGCGGGTAGCTCCTACGAGCAGTACTTC
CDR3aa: CATSRGAGSSYEQYF

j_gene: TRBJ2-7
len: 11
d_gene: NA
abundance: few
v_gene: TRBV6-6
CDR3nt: TGTGCCAGCGCCGCGGGTAGTTGGCAGTACTTC
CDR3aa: CASAAGSWQYF

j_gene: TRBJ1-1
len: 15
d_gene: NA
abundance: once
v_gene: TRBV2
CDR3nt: TGTGCCAGCAGTGTGTCGGCAGGCCGTGGTATTGAAGCTTTCTTT
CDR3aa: CASSVSAGRGIEAFF

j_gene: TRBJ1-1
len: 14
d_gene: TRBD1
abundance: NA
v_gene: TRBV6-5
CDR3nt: TGTGCCAGCAGTTACCGGACAGGGGGCACTGAAGCTTTCTTT
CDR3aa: CASSYRTGGTEAFF

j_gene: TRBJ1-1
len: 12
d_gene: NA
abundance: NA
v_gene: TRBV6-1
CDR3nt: TGTGCCAGCAGGAGGCTAGTGACTGAAGCTTTCTTT
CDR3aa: CASRRLVTEAFF

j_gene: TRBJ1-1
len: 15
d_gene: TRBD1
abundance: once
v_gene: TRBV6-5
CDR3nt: TGTGCCAGCAGTTATGGGACAGGGGGAAACACTGAAGCTTTCTTT
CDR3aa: CASSYGTGGNTEAFF

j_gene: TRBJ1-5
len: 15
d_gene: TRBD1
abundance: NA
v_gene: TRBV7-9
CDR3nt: TGTGCCAGCAGCTCGTGGACAGGGGACGATCAGCCCCAGCATTTT
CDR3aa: CASSSWTGDDQPQHF